This T cell receptor beta chain was sequenced in a study of T cells in Graves' hyperthyroidism and ophthalmopathy. TCR beta CDR3 sequences were amplified from RNA transcripts. In the first-round RT-PCR of the TCR CDR3, the HTBI primer set was used. MiXCR was run by TCRdb on the multiplex PCR reads, yielding one entry per CDR3 protein. This table holds hundreds of thousands of distinct CDR3 sequences, roughly 15% found once. V lost 5 bases, J lost 2 bases, and 10 bases lay in between. The CDR3 extends over 14 amino acids. Germline values: CDR1 LNHDA, CDR2 SQIVND (reference sequence). Ten or more counts support this clonotype.

This clonotype was sampled from a woman aged 40 to 50 with Graves' ophthalmopathy. The chain carries TRBV19 and TRBJ1-5; D not certain. The specimen sequenced was blood. The CDR3 reads CASSLQEGNQPQHF. The CDR3 region has the DNA TGTGCCAGTAGTCTCCAAGAGGGCAATCAGCCCCAGCATTTT.